The 31 T cell receptor beta chains below come from one sample, sequenced in a study of blood T cells in healthy people across ages. Primed by a sample-barcoded 5' primer and a J-beta primer mix, a second PCR proceeded for roughly 6 to 12 cycles. Each CDR3 protein gets one entry after TCRdb re-called the 5' RACE reads with MiXCR. The profile shows approximately 820,000 distinct CDR3 sequences, 40% to 50% of them singletons. Material: blood. The origin of the receptors is a man aged 60-69 years in good health.

The chain couples TRBV29-1 to TRBJ1-2; D unresolved. Germline CDR1 reads SQVTM; CDR2 reads ANQGSEA. The CDR3 runs 15 residues. V lost 0 bases and J lost 8, with 19 bases in between. DNA for the CDR3: TGCAGCGTTGAAGATGCTTGGGCAGGCGCGGAGGGCTACACCTTC. It is translated as CSVEDAWAGAEGYTF.

This clonotype was found a few times. The J gene is TRBJ1-4, the V gene TRBV12-3 or TRBV12-4; D unresolved. CDR3 size: 16 residues. V was trimmed by 5 bases and J by 6 bases, leaving 19 bases between them. CDR3 in amino acids: CASSPSMGLEYEKLFF. CDR3 DNA: TGTGCCAGCAGTCCGAGTATGGGGTTAGAGTATGAAAAACTGTTTTTT.

J is TRBJ2-3 and V is TRBV20-1; D gene uncertain. The V gene lost 7 bases and the J gene lost 6 bases, with 8 bases spanning the gap. Germline V CDR1 and CDR2: DFQATT, SNEGSKA (reference sequence). The CDR3 covers 10 residues. CDR3 DNA sequence: TGCAGTGGAGTGGCGGATACGCAGTATTTT. This codes for CSGVADTQYF.

This clonotype was seen more than once but under ten times. The V gene is TRBV15, the J gene TRBJ1-5; D uncertain. Per germline, CDR1 LNHNV and CDR2 YYDKDF (reference sequence). This CDR3 comprises 15 residues. V was clipped by 3 bases and J by 7 bases, with 16 bases between them. This CDR3 is CATSRIPGMRQPQHF. The CDR3 DNA reads TGTGCCACCAGCAGGATACCGGGGATGAGGCAGCCCCAGCATTTT.

This chain connects TRBV7-2 to TRBJ2-3, with D uncertain. CDR1 SGHTA and CDR2 FQGNSA come from the germline V gene. V was clipped by 1 base and J by 0 bases, with 14 bases between them. The CDR3 spans 17 residues. The chain's CDR3 is CASSLVGRTTSTDTQYF. In nucleotides, the CDR3 is TGTGCCAGCAGCTTAGTTGGTCGAACCACTAGCACAGATACGCAGTATTTT.

The rearrangement links TRBV10-3 to TRBJ2-5; 10 bases are a match to TRBD1. The CDR3 is made up of 13 amino acids. The trim removed 2 bases at V and 10 bases at J, leaving 4 bases unmatched. CDR1 and CDR2 from the germline V gene are ENHRY and SYGVKD. The CDR3 protein is CAISEGTGEDQYF. The CDR3 DNA reads TGTGCCATCAGTGAGGGGACAGGGGAAGACCAGTACTTC.

This clonotype showed up just a few times. The V call is TRBV5-6, the J call TRBJ2-5; 7 bases match TRBD1. Germline loops: CDR1 SGHDT, CDR2 YYEEEE. This CDR3 comprises 15 residues. After removal of 0 bases from V and 5 bases from J, the junction contained 7 bases not matched to a gene. The CDR3 here is CASSLGRQGRETQYF. The DNA for the CDR3 is TGTGCCAGCAGCTTGGGGCGACAGGGCCGGGAGACCCAGTACTTC.

This clonotype occurred a few times. The genes are TRBV18 and TRBJ1-1, with D possibly TRBD1 on 6 matching bases. Germline CDR1 reads KGHSH; CDR2 reads LQKENI. V was cut by 2 bases and J by 1 base, with 11 bases left in between. The CDR3 runs to 15 residues. In DNA form, the CDR3 reads TGTGCCAGCTCACCAGGACAGACTCGGAACACTGAAGCTTTCTTT. Protein product: CASSPGQTRNTEAFF. The whole variable domain, filled in from reference TRBV18 and TRBJ1-1, reads NAGVMQNPRHLVRRRGQEARLRCSPMKGHSHVYWYRQLPEEGLKFMVYLQKENIIDESGMPKERFSAEFPKEGPSILRIQQVVRGDSAAYFCASSPGQTRNTEAFFGQGTRLTVV.

This clonotype was recorded a few times. This chain links TRBV7-9 with TRBJ2-7; a possible D gene is TRBD1 (5 bases). The CDR3 covers 14 residues. The V and J ends lost 5 bases and 2 bases respectively, with 13 bases between them. The germline V gene encodes CDR1 SEHNR and CDR2 FQNEAQ (reference sequence). The CDR3 protein is CASSPTVGAYEQYF. The CDR3 DNA reads as TGTGCCAGCAGCCCGACAGTCGGTGCCTACGAGCAGTACTTC.

The chain recombines TRBV4-3 with TRBJ2-3; TRBD2 matches 7 bases. The CDR3 runs to 15 residues. Trimming removed 0 bases from V and 3 bases from J; junction bases left unmatched: 3. Germline CDR1 reads LGHNA; CDR2 reads YSLEER. CDR3 sequence reads: CASSQDHGGTDTQYF. CDR3 bases: TGCGCCAGCAGCCAAGATCACGGGGGGACAGATACGCAGTATTTT.

In its sample, this clonotype was seen a few times. The chain is built from TRBV11-2 and TRBJ2-3; D assignment may be TRBD1 or TRBD2 (5 bases each). Trimming removed 5 bases at V and 4 bases at J, with 13 bases between. The CDR3 sequence is 14 residues long. Per germline, CDR1 SGHAT and CDR2 FQNNGV. CDR3 sequence reads: CASSPLGGSDTQYF. The CDR3 nucleotides are TGTGCCAGCAGCCCTCTTGGGGGTTCAGATACGCAGTATTTT.

This clonotype was detected only a few times. The chain joins TRBV28 to TRBJ1-2, with D unclear. V shed 7 bases and J shed 6 bases, with 15 bases lying between them. The germline gives CDR1 MDHEN, CDR2 SYDVKM. The CDR3 length is 13 residues. As DNA, the CDR3 is TGTGCCAGCAATCCGGTTGCTGAGGATGGCTACACCTTC. This gives the protein CASNPVAEDGYTF.

The chain links TRBV4-3 to TRBJ2-2; TRBD1 might be the D (6 bases). The CDR3 runs 16 residues. Germline V CDR1 and CDR2: LGHNA, YSLEER. Trimming cost V 1 base and J 5 bases, with 14 bases left between them. For the CDR3, the DNA is TGCGCCAGCAGCCAAGGGGGAACAGGGTGGACCGGGGAGCTGTTTTTT. Its protein product is CASSQGGTGWTGELFF.

This clonotype has a handful of counts. The chain links TRBV6-1 to TRBJ2-7; D tentatively reads TRBD1 or TRBD2 (5 bases each). Looked up from germline, CDR1 is MNHNS and CDR2 is SASEGT. Trimming removed 2 bases from V and 6 bases from J, with 11 bases in between. This CDR3 spans 13 amino acids. The CDR3 coding sequence is TGTGCCAGCAGTGAACGGGACCGATTCGAGCAGTACTTC. Protein sequence: CASSERDRFEQYF.

This chain joins TRBV6-2 or TRBV6-3 and TRBJ2-3; 13 bases match TRBD2. After removal of 7 bases from V and 2 bases from J, the junction contained 6 bases not matched to a gene. CDR3 length equals 16 residues. Germline CDR1 MNHEY, CDR2 SVGEGT. The CDR3, as DNA: TGTGCCAGCACTTCAGGACTAGCGGGGGACACAGATACGCAGTATTTT. This encodes CASTSGLAGDTDTQYF.

The V call is TRBV6-5, the J call TRBJ1-2; maybe TRBD1 (5 bases). This CDR3 spans 14 amino acids. The germline V and J ends were trimmed by 6 bases and 7 bases, with 18 bases remaining between them. Germline CDR1 reads MNHEY; CDR2 reads SVGAGI. CDR3 DNA sequence: TGTGCCAGCAGCACCAAATTGAGGCAGGGTGGCTACACCTTC. As protein: CASSTKLRQGGYTF.

This clonotype was found a few times. V is TRBV7-2 and J is TRBJ2-1; weak D call: TRBD1 (5 bases). Between the trimmed V and J ends, which lost 1 base and 8 bases, there was a span of 12 bases. This CDR3 is 14 amino acids long. CDR1 is SGHTA and CDR2 is FQGNSA in the germline V gene. As DNA, the CDR3 is TGTGCCAGCAGCTTAGGAGGACGCAGGGATGAGCAGTTCTTC. The encoded protein is CASSLGGRRDEQFF.

The V and J genes are TRBV2 and TRBJ1-2; D unclear. The CDR3 has 12 amino acids. Trimming took 4 bases from V and 8 from J, leaving 11 bases between them. The V gene's germline CDR1 is SNHLY and CDR2 FYNNEI. The CDR3 nucleotides are TGTGCCAGCAGTGTTAAGGACGCAGGCTACACCTTC. Encoded protein: CASSVKDAGYTF.

The gene calls are TRBV24-1 and TRBJ2-1; D unclear. Trimming took 3 bases from V and 9 from J, leaving 14 bases between them. CDR1 is KGHDR, CDR2 SFDVKD, per germline. The CDR3 runs 14 residues. CDR3 in DNA: TGTGCCACCAGTGATCCCCCGACTCGAAGTGAGCAGTTCTTC. This translates into CATSDPPTRSEQFF.

This clonotype was picked up a small number of times. This chain links TRBV20-1 with TRBJ2-7, with 9 bases that match TRBD1. This CDR3 contains 16 residues. Germline-derived CDR1 and CDR2 are DFQATT and SNEGSKA (reference sequence). V dropped 0 bases and J dropped 2; count of bases not matched to a gene: 8. The CDR3 region is CSARDSGQGKPYEQYF. For the CDR3, the DNA is TGCAGTGCTAGAGATTCTGGACAGGGGAAACCCTACGAGCAGTACTTC.

This clonotype was seen repeatedly, ten times or more. The chain links TRBV7-9 to TRBJ2-1; unclear D gene. The CDR3 sequence is 11 residues long. Trimming removed 2 bases from V and 8 bases from J, with 4 bases in between. The germline gives CDR1 SEHNR, CDR2 FQNEAQ (reference sequence). Here the CDR3 DNA reads TGTGCCAGCAGCTTACTCGATGAGCAGTTCTTC. Protein product: CASSLLDEQFF. Looking up the rest from reference TRBV7-9 and TRBJ2-1 gives the full variable domain: DTGVSQNPRHKITKRGQNVTFRCDPISEHNRLYWYRQTLGQGPEFLTYFQNEAQLEKSRLLSDRFSAERPKGSFSTLEIQRTEQGDSAMYLCASSLLDEQFFGPGTRLTVL.

The chain has TRBV13 and TRBJ2-5, with 7 bases matching TRBD2. Germline-derived CDR1 and CDR2 are PRHDT and FYEKMQ (reference sequence). The CDR3 has 18 residues. Trimming removed 1 base from V and 1 base from J; junction bases left unmatched: 12. CDR3 DNA sequence: TGTGCCAGCAGCTTAGTCCCGCGGCCTAGCGGAGGCCAAGAGACCCAGTACTTC. Translation gives CASSLVPRPSGGQETQYF.

This clonotype has a handful of counts. The V and J genes are TRBV19 and TRBJ1-5; D call uncertain. Deletions cut 7 bases from V and 3 bases from J, with 13 bases between. The CDR3 loop spans 14 amino acids. Germline V gene data show CDR1 as LNHDA and CDR2 as SQIVND (reference sequence). The CDR3 loop is CASTFSPYNQPQHF. As DNA, the CDR3 is TGTGCCAGTACCTTTTCTCCTTACAATCAGCCCCAGCATTTT. Combining the CDR3 with reference TRBV19 and TRBJ1-5 gives the whole variable domain DGGITQSPKYLFRKEGQNVTLSCEQNLNHDAMYWYRQDPGQGLRLIYYSQIVNDFQKGDIAEGYSVSREKKESFPLTVTSAQKNPTAFYLCASTFSPYNQPQHFGDGTRLSIL.

CDR3 sequence (DNA): TGTGCCAGCAGCTTAGGCCTGGGGGGGCGTAAGTTGGAGACCCAGTACTTC. This codes for CASSLGLGGRKLETQYF. V gene TRBV13 combines with J gene TRBJ2-5; D possibly corresponds to TRBD2 (7 bases). Trimming pared 0 bases from V and 5 bases from J, leaving 19 bases between. The CDR3 length is 17 residues. CDR1 is PRHDT and CDR2 is FYEKMQ in the germline V gene (reference sequence).

This clonotype was seen only a few times. The chain has TRBV6-6 and TRBJ2-7; 10 bases are shared with TRBD1. Germline-derived CDR1 and CDR2 are MNHNY and SVGAGI (reference sequence). The CDR3 is 15 amino acids. The V and J ends lost 7 bases and 4 bases, in that order; junction bases with no gene match: 10. The CDR3 nucleotides are TGTGCCAGCAAGAGAGGGACAGGGGAGGGGTACGAGCAGTACTTC. Translating gives CASKRGTGEGYEQYF.

J is TRBJ1-5 and V is TRBV20-1; 9 bases line up with TRBD1. The CDR3 spans 16 residues. V lost 2 bases and J lost 0; bases outside the gene matches: 5. The germline gives CDR1 DFQATT, CDR2 SNEGSKA (reference sequence). The CDR3 reads CSARPRTGDSNQPQHF. CDR3 sequence (DNA): TGCAGTGCTAGACCCCGGACAGGGGATAGCAATCAGCCCCAGCATTTT.

About this clonotype itself: This may be a read error: a much more frequent sequence differs by one nucleotide. This chain links TRBV5-1 with TRBJ2-2; 12 positions agree with TRBD2. The CDR3 is 19 amino acids. J gave up 4 bases and V 3 bases, and 13 bases lay outside the gene matches. Germline V lookup: CDR1 SGHRS, CDR2 YFSETQ. Here the CDR3 reads CASSSPPETSGGPTGELFF. In DNA, the CDR3 is TGCGCCAGCAGCTCTCCCCCTGAGACTAGCGGGGGACCCACCGGGGAGCTGTTTTTT.

This clonotype was seen only a few times. V usage is TRBV14 and J usage is TRBJ2-7; D is ambiguous. V was pared by 0 bases and J by 0 bases, with 12 bases between. Germline-derived CDR1 and CDR2 are SGHDN and FVKESK. The CDR3 runs to 16 residues. Written as DNA, the CDR3 is TGTGCCAGCAGCCAAGAACACCTAGAGAGCTCCTACGAGCAGTACTTC. Its translation: CASSQEHLESSYEQYF.

The chain carries TRBV12-3 or TRBV12-4 and TRBJ2-3; a weak D match, TRBD2 (5 bases). V was cut by 5 bases and J by 6 bases, with 12 bases left in between. This CDR3 is 13 amino acids long. The CDR3 DNA is TGTGCCAGCAGTATACTGGGAGCGGATACGCAGTATTTT. This encodes CASSILGADTQYF.

This clonotype has only a few counts. The V and J genes are TRBV7-2 and TRBJ2-6, with no clear D. CDR1 SGHTA and CDR2 FQGNSA come from the germline V gene. The CDR3 spans 15 residues. Deletions cut 3 bases from V and 1 base from J, with 7 bases between. The CDR3 DNA is TGTGCCAGCAGCTTCCGGACGTCTGGGGCCAACGTCCTGACTTTC. This codes for CASSFRTSGANVLTF.

This CDR3 reads CATSSRALGQGQETQYF. The DNA for the CDR3 is TGTGCCACCAGCAGCCGAGCTTTAGGACAGGGTCAAGAGACCCAGTACTTC. The chain carries TRBV15 and TRBJ2-5; TRBD1 matches at 8 bases. The J segment lost 2 bases and the V segment lost 3 bases, leaving 11 bases of the junction unmatched. Germline CDR1 LNHNV, CDR2 YYDKDF (reference sequence). The CDR3 has 17 residues.